These T cell receptor beta chains were read from a single sample in a study of T cell responses to AZD1222 COVID-19 vaccine. Clones were read by immunoSEQ multiplex PCR, and TCRdb kept only the in-frame ones, dropping some. Seen here are 150,000 or so clones, approximately 90% observed once, and the top ten hold about 4%. The sequencing here drew on peripheral blood, taken 28 days after the second AZD1222 dose. The receptors derive from an adult who received the AZD1222 COVID-19 vaccine. Each CDR3 is given with its conserved first and last residue. The D gene is left open where the match is weak.

d_call	v_call	j_call	cdr3_aa
.	TRBV29-1	TRBJ1-1	CSAERGGNTEAFF
TRBD1	TRBV4-1	TRBJ1-1	CASSPPDRDTEAFF
.	TRBV21-1	TRBJ2-7	CASRPLTSGAWSSYEQYF
.	TRBV29-1	TRBJ1-1	CSVEEFGGTEAFF
TRBD2	TRBV4-3	TRBJ2-1	CASSQDGAGASYNEQFF
TRBD2	TRBV6-2/TRBV6-3	TRBJ2-7	CASSRTSDLYEQYF
.	TRBV5-6	TRBJ2-3	CASRYRDTQYF
.	TRBV30	TRBJ2-5	CAWSFSSPQETQYF
TRBD2	TRBV4-2	TRBJ2-7	CASSQEGAGGSYEQYF
.	TRBV24-1	TRBJ1-2	CATSDLADGYTF
TRBD1	TRBV2	TRBJ1-6	CASSLGQAHNSPLHF
.	TRBV19	TRBJ1-2	CASIRFAGARAYGYTF
.	TRBV19	TRBJ1-5	CASSKMTTGDSNQPQHF
TRBD1	TRBV30	TRBJ1-6	CAWKLKDRGFNSPLHF
.	TRBV30	TRBJ1-1	CAWSQLMNTEAFF
TRBD2	TRBV19	TRBJ2-7	CASSTRGLAGKQYF
.	TRBV19	TRBJ1-2	CATIGAGDTYGYTF
.	TRBV10-3	TRBJ1-1	CAISDSTTGLTEAFF
.	TRBV5-3	TRBJ2-5	CARGDGGFQETQYF
TRBD1	TRBV5-6	TRBJ1-1	CASLSDRDSSDAFF
TRBD1	TRBV30	TRBJ1-5	CAWSRTRATGGAGSNQPQHF
.	TRBV6-5	TRBJ2-7	CASSYGEGAYYEQYF
.	TRBV2	TRBJ2-1	CASSVSRTAYNEQFF
.	TRBV25-1	TRBJ2-5	CASSEPGGGETQYF
TRBD2	TRBV27	TRBJ2-1	CASSSPLAGAYNEQFF
TRBD2	TRBV5-1	TRBJ2-1	CASSLTISGSDNEQFF
.	TRBV27	TRBJ1-5	CASSLLGGHQPQHF
.	TRBV5-4	TRBJ2-5	CASSLDQGRSETQYF
.	TRBV12-2	TRBJ1-1	CASRLAPKMRAFF
.	TRBV7-2	TRBJ2-7	CASSRREDYEQYF
TRBD1	TRBV12-5	TRBJ2-7	CASGPGTGGYEQYF
TRBD1	TRBV27	TRBJ1-2	CASSLSLSQGARYGYTF
.	TRBV5-4	TRBJ2-7	CASSQSVNTYEQYF
.	TRBV12-3/TRBV12-4	TRBJ2-1	CASSLGQNNEQFF
.	TRBV5-1	TRBJ1-1	CASSFQANTEAFF
.	TRBV27	TRBJ1-5	CASSLEGGGNQPQHF
TRBD2	TRBV9	TRBJ2-3	CASSDRGGDTQYF
TRBD2	TRBV7-3	TRBJ2-2	CASSQGLAGGTGELFF
.	TRBV30	TRBJ2-7	CAWQTTYEQYF
.	TRBV11-3	TRBJ2-1	CASRQGREQFF
TRBD1	TRBV15	TRBJ1-2	CATSRGDRVIEGYTF
.	TRBV6-1	TRBJ1-1	CASSEMGAEAFF
TRBD1	TRBV5-1	TRBJ2-7	CAGRDRPYEQYF
TRBD1	TRBV6-1	TRBJ1-1	CASSDRGTEAFF
TRBD1	TRBV6-1	TRBJ1-5	CASSEEGAGQPQHF
TRBD1	TRBV6-6	TRBJ2-4	CASRRAGQGPLDIQYF
.	TRBV24-1	TRBJ2-7	CATSDRVVLEQYF